One and the same sample provided the 20 T cell receptor beta chains below, sequenced in a study of blood T cell repertoires in COVID-19. Assay: immunoSEQ multiplex PCR; the TCRdb copy retains only in-frame clones and omits some. The table includes a few hundred thousand clones, roughly 92% detected once. The sample was PBMCs or T cells enriched from blood (not recorded which). The receptors were sampled from a woman aged 35 to 49 who had been exposed to COVID-19.

The V and J genes are TRBV30 and TRBJ1-2, with D possibly being TRBD1 (5 bases). CDR1 is GTSNPN, CDR2 SVGIG, per germline (reference sequence). The V end was cut by 0 bases, the J end by 0 bases, with 11 bases between. The CDR3 has 15 residues. CDR3 coding DNA: TGTGCCTGGAGTGTACGTGACAGAGCTAACTATGGCTACACCTTC. Its protein product is CAWSVRDRANYGYTF.

V gene TRBV6-5 combines with J gene TRBJ2-7, with D possibly matching TRBD1 (6 bases). Trimming stripped 0 bases from V and 0 bases from J, with 12 bases between. Germline V gene data show CDR1 as MNHEY and CDR2 as SVGAGI. The CDR3 runs to 16 residues. CDR3 region: CASSYSRSGDSYEQYF. For the CDR3, the DNA is TGTGCCAGCAGTTACTCGAGGTCAGGGGACTCCTACGAGCAGTACTTC.

This clone was counted a single time. The chain is built from TRBV2 and TRBJ2-7; 7 nucleotides match TRBD1. CDR1 is SNHLY, CDR2 FYNNEI, per germline. The length of the CDR3 is 13 residues. V gave up 4 bases and J gave up 4 bases; unmatched junction bases: 4. The CDR3 sequence is CASSAGQIYEQYF. The CDR3 DNA sequence: TGTGCCAGCAGTGCGGGACAGATATACGAGCAGTACTTC.

The chain uses TRBV13 and TRBJ1-1; a possible D gene is TRBD1 (5 bases). CDR3 length: 15 residues. V lost 3 bases and J lost 2, with 13 bases in between. Germline lookup yields CDR1 PRHDT and CDR2 FYEKMQ (reference sequence). CDR3 amino acids: CASSFHRGSNTEAFF. CDR3 bases: TGTGCCAGCAGCTTTCATAGGGGATCTAACACTGAAGCTTTCTTT.

J is TRBJ1-1 and V is TRBV10-1, with D tentatively TRBD1 (5 bases). The CDR3 loop spans 14 amino acids. Germline lookup yields CDR1 WNHNN and CDR2 SYGVQD (reference sequence). Between the trimmed V and J ends, which lost 5 bases and 10 bases, there was a span of 20 bases. The CDR3 region has the DNA TGCGCCAGCAGTATGTCCTCCACAGGCGTGCGAGCTTTCTTT. This sequence encodes CASSMSSTGVRAFF.

This clone was found once. V gene TRBV2 combines with J gene TRBJ1-1; D is undetermined. CDR3 length: 12 amino acids. V was cut by 4 bases and J by 6 bases, with 9 bases left in between. CDR1 and CDR2 (germline): SNHLY, FYNNEI. Here the CDR3 DNA reads TGTGCCAGCAGTGGAGGGAGGGCTGAAGCTTTCTTT. It yields the protein CASSGGRAEAFF.

This chain uses TRBV23-1 with TRBJ1-5, with TRBD1 identical over 8 bases. TRBV23-1 is marked as an open reading frame, function uncertain. This CDR3 contains 15 residues. Trimming took 5 bases from V and 4 from J; bases not matched to a gene: 7. The CDR3 loop reads CASSSRTGMNQPQHF. CDR3 sequence (DNA): TGCGCCAGCAGTTCTCGGACAGGGATGAATCAGCCCCAGCATTTT.

The J gene is TRBJ2-1, the V gene TRBV29-1, with D possibly being TRBD1 (6 bases). The CDR3 loop spans 13 amino acids. Germline CDR1 and CDR2: SQVTM and ANQGSEA. The V gene lost 7 bases and the J gene lost 3 bases, with 13 bases spanning the gap. The chain's CDR3 is CSGPGQNYNEQFF. CDR3 nucleotides: TGCAGCGGTCCGGGACAAAACTACAATGAGCAGTTCTTC.

The J gene is TRBJ1-3, the V gene TRBV30; D uncertain. V was pared by 0 bases and J by 7 bases, with 10 bases between. The CDR3 has 13 residues. Per germline, CDR1 GTSNPN and CDR2 SVGIG (reference sequence). The CDR3 DNA sequence: TGTGCCTGGAGTGTAGGAGGAGTGAACACCATATATTTT. This translates into CAWSVGGVNTIYF.

The chain is built from TRBV18 and TRBJ2-3; TRBD2 aligns across 9 bases. Per germline, CDR1 KGHSH and CDR2 LQKENI. CDR3 length: 15 residues. V was pared by 3 bases and J by 3 bases, with 4 bases of the junction left unmatched. The CDR3: CASSPGAGGTDTQYF. In DNA, the CDR3 is TGTGCCAGCTCACCGGGAGCGGGGGGAACAGATACGCAGTATTTT.

This clone was counted between two and nine times. The chain couples TRBV21-1 to TRBJ2-7; whether TRBD2, the table's D call, matches the DNA was not checked. TRBV21-1 is classified as a pseudogene. The CDR3 is made up of 14 amino acids. The CDR3 region is CASSGRGLNYEQYF. CDR3 nucleotide sequence: TGTGCCAGCAGCGGTCGAGGACTGAACTACGAGCAGTACTTC.

The chain joins TRBV9 to TRBJ1-1; possible D gene TRBD1, 5 bases. V lost 0 bases, J lost 5 bases, and 14 bases lay in between. The CDR3 is 15 residues long. Germline CDR1 is SGDLS and CDR2 is YYNGEE. The CDR3 nucleotides read TGTGCCAGCAGCGTAGGGGGCGCCCCGGGTACTGAAGCTTTCTTT. Translation gives CASSVGGAPGTEAFF.

The rearrangement joins TRBV7-3 to TRBJ1-1; TRBD1 is a possible D gene (6 bases). The CDR3 runs 13 residues. From germline, CDR1 is SGHTA and CDR2 FQGTGA. The V gene lost 5 bases and the J gene lost 2 bases, with 9 bases spanning the gap. This CDR3 reads CASSRQANTEAFF. The CDR3 region has the DNA TGTGCCAGCAGCCGACAGGCCAACACTGAAGCTTTCTTT.

The chain combines TRBV5-1 with TRBJ1-6, with 9 bases fitting TRBD1. CDR1 is SGHRS, CDR2 YFSETQ, per germline. The trim removed 0 bases at V and 9 bases at J, leaving 4 bases unmatched. The CDR3 length is 15 residues. The CDR3 region has the DNA TGCGCCAGCAGCTTGGTTGGGACAGGGCGTTCACCCCTCCACTTT. Protein product: CASSLVGTGRSPLHF.

This clone showed up just once. This chain uses TRBV6-5 with TRBJ1-6; weak D call: TRBD1 (5 bases). V lost 6 bases, J lost 3 bases, and 9 bases lay in between. Germline-derived CDR1 and CDR2 are MNHEY and SVGAGI. The CDR3 covers 14 residues. The CDR3 DNA reads TGTGCCAGCAGGAACACAGGCTATAATTCACCCCTCCACTTT. Protein: CASRNTGYNSPLHF.

There are a few counts of this clone. CDR3 loop: CASASGGLGGYTF. CDR3 DNA sequence: TGTGCCAGCGCAAGCGGAGGGCTTGGCGGCTACACCTTC. The V and J genes are TRBV2 and TRBJ1-2; no definite D call. Per the germline V gene, CDR1 is SNHLY and CDR2 is FYNNEI. Trimming stripped 8 bases from V and 8 bases from J, with 18 bases between. This CDR3 region has 13 residues.

The V and J genes are TRBV3-1 (or the pseudogene TRBV3-2) and TRBJ1-1; D perhaps matches TRBD1 (6 bases). The CDR3 has 16 residues. The germline V gene encodes CDR1 LGHDT and CDR2 YNNKEL (reference sequence). V was cut by 5 bases and J by 1 base, with 17 bases left in between. The CDR3: CASSARLPQGNTEAFF. CDR3 nucleotides: TGTGCCAGCAGCGCCCGACTACCACAGGGGAACACTGAAGCTTTCTTT.

This clone was seen only once. The rearrangement links TRBV7-3 to TRBJ2-6; 14 bases agree with TRBD2. The germline V gene has CDR1 SGHTA and CDR2 FQGTGA. There are 23 residues in the CDR3. The J segment lost 1 base and the V segment lost 1 base, leaving 15 bases of the junction unmatched. This chain's CDR3 is CASSLKGWRPGLAGGSGANVLTF. The CDR3 DNA reads TGTGCCAGCAGCTTAAAGGGTTGGCGGCCCGGACTAGCGGGGGGATCTGGGGCCAACGTCCTGACTTTC. The variable domain in full, with the rest retrieved from reference TRBV7-3 and TRBJ2-6, is GAGVSQTPSNKVTEKGKYVELRCDPISGHTALYWYRQSLGQGPEFLIYFQGTGAADDSGLPNDRFFAVRPEGSVSTLKIQRTERGDSAVYLCASSLKGWRPGLAGGSGANVLTFGAGSRLTVL.

V usage is TRBV27 and J usage is TRBJ2-1; 9 bases align to TRBD2. The ends lost 7 bases at V and 0 bases at J; junction bases unmatched: 7. The CDR3 length is 16 residues. Looked up from germline, CDR1 is MNHEY and CDR2 is SMNVEV (reference sequence). The CDR3 spells CASIPSGVSSYNEQFF. The DNA of the CDR3 is TGTGCCAGCATTCCTAGCGGGGTTAGCTCCTACAATGAGCAGTTCTTC.

The J gene is TRBJ1-4, the V gene TRBV2; TRBD1 agrees at 9 bases. Germline CDR1 is SNHLY and CDR2 is FYNNEI. The CDR3 loop spans 15 amino acids. Losses at the gene ends were 6 bases for V and 6 bases for J; bases not matched to a gene: 8. The CDR3 sequence is CASSVTTGGHEKLFF. CDR3 bases: TGTGCCAGCAGCGTAACTACAGGGGGCCATGAAAAACTGTTTTTT.